The rows below give T cell receptor beta chains drawn from one sample of a study of CD8+ T cells in alopecia areata. Sequencing used immunoSEQ multiplex PCR; TCRdb keeps in-frame clones, though not all of them. Here the sample spans 100,000 to 150,000 clones, approximately 53% being singletons. Sample: CD4+ T cells sorted from blood, taken at week 0. The receptors originated from a human donor with alopecia areata. CDR3s include the opening cysteine and the closing phenylalanine or tryptophan. The D gene is left open where the match is weak.

CDR3,V,J,D
CASSFRPGSYEQYF,TRBV13,TRBJ2-7,-
CASSGQTGSYEQYF,TRBV5-4,TRBJ2-7,-
CASSLRTGETQYF,TRBV7-2,TRBJ2-5,-
CSVAAAGGSYEQYF,TRBV29-1,TRBJ2-7,TRBD2
CAWSIGHTDTQYF,TRBV30,TRBJ2-3,-
CASSLQAGYPFF,TRBV7-2,TRBJ2-1,-
CASSSASGQQRVEQFF,TRBV7-9,TRBJ2-1,TRBD2
CASHSRQSHNYGYTF,TRBV6-5,TRBJ1-2,-
CAISDQNLDTEAFF,TRBV10-3,TRBJ1-1,-
CAWDTRLAGSASYF,TRBV30,TRBJ2-5,TRBD2
CASNALSGQSAPRPFF,TRBV19,TRBJ1-1,TRBD1